The 8 T cell receptor beta chains below come from one sample, sequenced in a study of blood T cell repertoires in COVID-19. Data came from immunoSEQ multiplex PCR; TCRdb stores just in-frame clones and leaves some out. There are some 210,000 clones in the sample; 80% to 85% occur only once, and around 10% lies in the top ten. The sequenced sample was PBMCs or T cells enriched from blood (not recorded which). These receptors were taken from a woman aged 50 to 60 with acute COVID-19.

The rearrangement links TRBV4-1 to TRBJ2-1, with a weak D call TRBD2 (6 bases). The CDR3 is 18 residues long. Germline V CDR1 and CDR2: MGHRA, YSYEKL. Trimming stripped 0 bases from V and 0 bases from J, with 15 bases between. The CDR3, as DNA: TGCGCCAGCAGCCAAGAAGCCCCTGTCGGGAGCTCCTACAATGAGCAGTTCTTC. Translation gives CASSQEAPVGSSYNEQFF.

The chain is built from TRBV19 and TRBJ2-7; D possibly corresponds to TRBD2 (5 bases). Between the trimmed V and J ends, which lost 5 bases and 4 bases, there was a span of 18 bases. Germline loops: CDR1 LNHDA, CDR2 SQIVND (reference sequence). The CDR3 consists of 15 residues. This CDR3 is CASSPLLGSQYEQYF. The DNA of the CDR3 is TGTGCCAGTAGTCCCCTTTTAGGGAGCCAATACGAGCAGTACTTC.

This clone was detected only once. CDR3 amino acids: CATELSRGQETQYF. The CDR3 nucleotides read TGCGCCACCGAATTGTCGCGAGGCCAAGAGACCCAGTACTTC. J is TRBJ2-5 and V is TRBV10-1; no reliable D call. Trimming stripped 10 bases from V and 1 base from J, with 16 bases between. This CDR3 comprises 14 residues. Germline values: CDR1 WNHNN, CDR2 SYGVQD (reference sequence).

This sequence joins TRBV6-6 and TRBJ1-5; D is perhaps TRBD1 (5 bases). CDR3 length: 15 residues. The V end lost 4 bases, the J end lost 6 bases, and 16 bases lay between the germline ends. CDR1 is MNHNY, CDR2 SVGAGI, per germline (reference sequence). CDR3 DNA: TGTGCCAGCAGTTCATCCGGGGGAGGGGCTCAGCCCCAGCATTTT. Translated: CASSSSGGGAQPQHF.

This clone was detected a few times. The rearrangement joins TRBV7-2 to TRBJ2-2, with 8 bases lining up with TRBD2. After removal of 5 bases from V and 3 bases from J, the junction contained 5 bases not matched to a gene. The CDR3 spans 15 residues. Germline CDR1 is SGHTA and CDR2 is FQGNSA. The CDR3 protein is CASSRTSFDTGELFF. The CDR3 DNA reads TGTGCCAGCAGCCGGACTAGCTTTGACACCGGGGAGCTGTTTTTT.

The CDR3: CASSHPGAEAFF. The DNA for the CDR3 is TGTGCCAGCAGCCATCCAGGCGCTGAAGCTTTCTTT. This sequence joins TRBV3-1 (or the pseudogene TRBV3-2) and TRBJ1-1; D is undetermined. This CDR3 contains 12 residues. Germline V gene data show CDR1 as LGHDT and CDR2 as YNNKEL (reference sequence). Trimming stripped 3 bases from V and 6 bases from J, with 8 bases between.

The V call is TRBV19, the J call TRBJ1-2; D is possibly TRBD1 (6 bases). The germline V gene has CDR1 LNHDA and CDR2 SQIVND (reference sequence). The CDR3 sequence is 17 residues long. The ends were cut back, 1 base at V and 3 bases at J, with 18 bases in the middle. The CDR3 DNA follows: TGTGCCAGTAGTATAGGCCGGACAGCAGGAAGGTACTATGGCTACACCTTC. Protein product: CASSIGRTAGRYYGYTF.

This clone was counted at least ten times. V and J are TRBV7-8 and TRBJ2-7, with a tentative D call TRBD2 (7 bases). The CDR3 is made up of 12 amino acids. V gave up 7 bases and J gave up 6 bases, with 13 bases separating them. CDR1 and CDR2 (germline): SGHVS, FQNEAQ. The CDR3 DNA reads as TGTGCCAGCAAGGAGGGGGGGGGCGAGCAGTACTTC. Its protein product is CASKEGGGEQYF.